This T cell receptor beta chain emerged from a study of cytomegalovirus exposure and HLA in healthy donors. Overall study context: The approximately 110 validation repertoires used a platform that matched the one used for the 600 to 700 first-cohort repertoires, as a later analysis reported. Study results and caveats: CMV antigen specificity of three CMV-associated chains was confirmed in vitro. Researchers catalogued under 200 TCR beta chains as cytomegalovirus-associated.

Separation from the roughly 670-subject first cohort characterized the roughly 110-subject validation cohort, to which the donors belonged. With regard to this clone: What it recognizes is unknown.

Trimming took 8 bases from V and 2 from J, leaving 9 bases between them. CDR1 and CDR2 from the germline V gene are ENHRY and SYGVKD. This CDR3 is built from 12 residues. This table comes from immunoSEQ multiplex PCR, and its TCRdb copy is limited to in-frame clones, with some not included. Of 140,000 or so clones listed, approximately 90% are singletons. Source material: PBMCs. The sequence derives from a man between 18 and 35 years old in good health and CMV-seropositive. The chain recombines TRBV10-3 with TRBJ1-2; no firm D call. The CDR3 coding sequence is TGTGCCATCCTCGGTGTAAACTATGGCTACACCTTC. The encoded protein is CAILGVNYGYTF.